This T cell receptor beta chain comes out of a study of early T cells in non-severe SARS-CoV-2 infection. Trimming removed 7 bases from V and 0 bases from J, with 18 bases in between. Germline V CDR1 and CDR2: MNHEY, SVGEGT. The CDR3 runs 16 residues. TCRdb re-analysed the 5' RACE reads in MiXCR, keeping a single row per CDR3 protein. The sample lists 70,000 to 95,000 distinct CDR3 sequences; 13% to 15% were seen once. The chain recombines TRBV6-2 or TRBV6-3 with TRBJ1-1; D call uncertain. Sequenced input: whole blood. The sequence derives from an adult who was a healthcare worker with PCR-confirmed SARS-CoV-2 infection or an uninfected control (not recorded which). The CDR3 sequence: CASTPLEAPMNTEAFF. The CDR3 bases are TGTGCCAGCACCCCCCTCGAGGCACCAATGAACACTGAAGCTTTCTTT.